Listed below are T cell receptor beta chains from one sample, sequenced in a study of OX40 agonist ivuxolimab in advanced cancers. The repertoire was sequenced with immunoSEQ multiplex PCR; TCRdb's copy has only in-frame clones and lacks some. The sample carries about 63,000 clones, approximately 92% recorded once. This specimen consisted of CD4+ or CD8+ T cells sorted from blood, obtained in a trial of the OX40 agonist ivuxolimab. The receptor set was obtained from an adult with an advanced solid tumor such as melanoma, head and neck, liver or kidney cancer. The CDR3 runs from the conserved cysteine through the conserved F or W. The D gene is left open where the match is weak. Expanded clones get a size class; other rows say once, few or many, or leave the size out.

V,J,size,D,DNA,CDR3
TRBV6-1,TRBJ1-5,.,.,TGTGCCAGCAGTGAAAGACGGGGATCGGGCAATCAGCCCCAGCATTTT,CASSERRGSGNQPQHF
TRBV7-9,TRBJ1-1,.,.,TGTGCCAGCAGCTTAGTGGGGGCGGCGGCTTTCTTT,CASSLVGAAAFF
TRBV18,TRBJ1-2,.,.,TGTGCCAGCTCACCAAGGGACGGTGGCTACACCTTC,CASSPRDGGYTF
TRBV7-2,TRBJ1-5,once,.,TGTGCCAGCAGCTTAGCGGGCGGGGATCAGCCCCAGCATTTT,CASSLAGGDQPQHF
TRBV5-8,TRBJ2-7,.,.,TGTGCCAGCAGCTTAACTGTGAGGGGTTCTTACGAGCAGTACTTC,CASSLTVRGSYEQYF
TRBV27,TRBJ2-7,.,.,TGTGACCACGCACGGACCAAGGTGAGGGACTCCTACGAGCAGTACTTC,CDHARTKVRDSYEQYF
TRBV11-2,TRBJ2-5,.,.,TGTGCCAGCAGCTTGAGCCACCAAGAGACCCAGTACTTC,CASSLSHQETQYF
TRBV5-5,TRBJ1-1,.,.,TGTGCCAGCAGCTTGGTGAGGGGCGCGGGTATCACTGAAGCTTTCTTT,CASSLVRGAGITEAFF
TRBV7-9,TRBJ2-3,.,TRBD2,TGTGCCAGCAGCATTAGCGGGGGGTACACAGATACGCAGTATTTT,CASSISGGYTDTQYF
TRBV2,TRBJ2-1,.,.,TGTGCCAGCCAAGCACGGGGGGCGGGGGCCCCGAAGGAGCAGTTCTTC,CASQARGAGAPKEQFF
TRBV5-4,TRBJ1-1,.,.,TGTGCCAGCAGCTTGAGACAGGAAACAGAAGCTTTCTTT,CASSLRQETEAFF
TRBV27,TRBJ2-3,.,.,TGTGCCAGCAGTTCCGAGCGGGTCAGTACGCAGTATTTT,CASSSERVSTQYF
TRBV5-4,TRBJ2-1,.,TRBD1,TGTGCCAGCGGACTTCCGGGACAGGACTACAATGAGCAGTTCTTC,CASGLPGQDYNEQFF
TRBV5-1,TRBJ2-1,once,TRBD2,TGCGCCAGCAGCTTGGGACTAGCGGGTGTGGAGCAGTTCTTC,CASSLGLAGVEQFF
TRBV10-3,TRBJ2-1,.,.,TGTGCCATCAGTGAGAACAGGGCGACCTACAATGAGCAGTTCTTC,CAISENRATYNEQFF
TRBV5-5,TRBJ1-3,.,.,TGTGCCAGCAGCTTGGTAGTAGCCAGACTCATCTCTGGAAACACCATATATTTT,CASSLVVARLISGNTIYF
TRBV9,TRBJ2-5,few,TRBD1,TGTGCCAGCAGCCCCCAGACAGGGGCGGGTGAGACCCAGTACTTC,CASSPQTGAGETQYF
TRBV28,TRBJ2-1,few,.,TGTGCCAGCAGTAAAAATGAGCAGTTCTTC,CASSKNEQFF
TRBV5-1,TRBJ2-3,.,.,TGCGCCAGCAGCGGGGAGGGGGCTGATACGCAGTATTTT,CASSGEGADTQYF
TRBV5-1,TRBJ1-1,.,TRBD1,TGCGCCAGCAGCTTCAACAGGGGCGCAACAGCAGTGGGCGAAGCTTTCTTT,CASSFNRGATAVGEAFF
TRBV7-8,TRBJ1-5,.,.,TGTGCCAGCAGCTTAGATCAGGGTACCCAGCCCCAGCATTTT,CASSLDQGTQPQHF
TRBV7-9,TRBJ1-2,.,TRBD1,TGTGCCAGCAGCCCTACTAAGCCGGGACAGGGTAATGGCTACACCTTC,CASSPTKPGQGNGYTF
TRBV5-1,TRBJ1-1,.,TRBD1,TGCGCCAGCGGGACAGGGGGTATGAACACTGAAGCTTTCTTT,CASGTGGMNTEAFF
TRBV5-1,TRBJ1-2,.,.,TGCGCCAGCAGCTTAACAGGGTTCCGGCGCTATGGCTACACCTTC,CASSLTGFRRYGYTF
TRBV7-9,TRBJ2-7,.,TRBD1,TGTGCCAGCAGCTTCACGGGACAGGGGGGCGAGCAGTACTTC,CASSFTGQGGEQYF
TRBV7-8,TRBJ2-3,.,.,TGTGCCAGCAGCCCCCTAGCCGTAGATACGCAGTATTTT,CASSPLAVDTQYF
TRBV20-1,TRBJ2-5,.,.,TGCAGTGCTAGACCACAGCGCACCCAGTACTTC,CSARPQRTQYF
TRBV18,TRBJ1-6,once,.,TGTGCCAGCTCACCACCGGGGTCCTATAATTCACCCCTCCACTTT,CASSPPGSYNSPLHF